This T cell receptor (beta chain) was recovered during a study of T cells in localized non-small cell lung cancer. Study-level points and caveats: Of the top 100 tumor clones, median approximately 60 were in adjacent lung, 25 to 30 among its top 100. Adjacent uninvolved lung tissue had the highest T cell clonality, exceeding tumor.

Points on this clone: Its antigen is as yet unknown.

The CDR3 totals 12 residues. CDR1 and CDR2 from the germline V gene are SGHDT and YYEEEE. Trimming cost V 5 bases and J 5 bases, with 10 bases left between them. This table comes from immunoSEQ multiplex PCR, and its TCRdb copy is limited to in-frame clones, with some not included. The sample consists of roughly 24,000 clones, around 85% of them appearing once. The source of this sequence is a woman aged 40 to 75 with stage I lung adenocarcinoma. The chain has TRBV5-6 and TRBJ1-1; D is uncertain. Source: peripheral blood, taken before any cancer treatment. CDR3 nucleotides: TGTGCCAGCAGTTTCACGGGGACTGAAGCTTTCTTT. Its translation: CASSFTGTEAFF.